This entry lists 22 T cell receptor beta chains sequenced from one sample in a study of Graves' ophthalmopathy and Graves' hyperthyroidism. TCR beta CDR3 amplification used RNA transcripts. Investigators did first-round RT-PCR with HTBI primers, then second-round multiplex PCR. TCRdb fed the multiplex PCR reads into MiXCR, producing one record per CDR3 protein. The data hold just over 600,000 distinct CDR3 sequences, with about a fifth observed a single time. Material: peripheral blood. These TCRs come from a woman aged 18-35 years with stable Graves' hyperthyroidism. Some clones in this sample may be carry-over from other donors' samples.

This clonotype was observed a handful of times. The rearrangement uses TRBV12-3 or TRBV12-4 and TRBJ2-7; 11 bases are a match to TRBD2. V was pared by 7 bases and J by 3 bases, with 5 bases of the junction left unmatched. The CDR3 sequence is 14 residues long. In nucleotides, the CDR3 is TGTGCCAGCACAATAGCGGGAGGGGTCTACGAGCAGTACTTC. It encodes CASTIAGGVYEQYF.

This clonotype was picked up a small number of times. The chain recombines TRBV9 with TRBJ2-2; D is unclear. The germline gives CDR1 SGDLS, CDR2 YYNGEE. The CDR3 covers 18 residues. V dropped 3 bases and J dropped 5 bases, with 23 bases sitting between them. The CDR3 nucleotides are TGTGCCAGCAGCGCCCGACTTAGGCCAGCCGGCGGAACCGGGGAGCTGTTTTTT. Protein product: CASSARLRPAGGTGELFF.

Ten or more counts support this clonotype. This chain links TRBV7-2 with TRBJ1-5, with a tentative D call TRBD1 (5 bases). This CDR3 has 15 amino acids. Germline V gives CDR1 SGHTA, CDR2 FQGNSA. V lost 5 bases to trimming and J lost 1 base, with 12 bases between them. CDR3 residues: CASSKGVASNQPQHF. In DNA form, the CDR3 reads TGTGCCAGCAGCAAAGGGGTTGCGAGCAATCAGCCCCAGCATTTT.

The V call is TRBV7-3, the J call TRBJ1-3; the D gene is possibly TRBD1 (5 bases). Trimming stripped 5 bases from V and 0 bases from J, with 17 bases between. The length of the CDR3 is 17 residues. The germline gives CDR1 SGHTA, CDR2 FQGTGA. CDR3 DNA: TGTGCCAGCAGCCTGTACGGGGGGTTTGGCTCTGGAAACACCATATATTTT. Amino acid sequence: CASSLYGGFGSGNTIYF.

This clonotype was seen repeatedly, ten times or more. The V call is TRBV4-2, the J call TRBJ2-5; 7 bases match TRBD2. The CDR3 is 14 amino acids. CDR1 is LGHNA and CDR2 is YNFKEQ in the germline V gene. V lost 5 bases, J lost 5 bases, and 8 bases stayed unmatched. CDR3 sequence (DNA): TGTGCCAGCAGCACCGGACTAGTGCCTGAGACCCAGTACTTC. Translation gives CASSTGLVPETQYF.

In its sample, this clonotype was seen many times. CDR3 nucleotide sequence: TGTGCCAGCAGCCGCCGTTGGGGTAGCAATCAGCCCCAGCATTTT. The encoded protein is CASSRRWGSNQPQHF. The chain has TRBV6-2 or TRBV6-3 and TRBJ1-5; no clear D. Germline CDR1 is MNHEY and CDR2 is SVGEGT. V lost 6 bases, J lost 0 bases, and 12 bases lay in between. This CDR3 has 15 amino acids.

This clonotype was observed at least ten times. CDR3 region: CASSNYQEETQYF. CDR3 DNA sequence: TGTGCCAGCAGCAACTACCAGGAAGAGACCCAGTACTTC. The rearrangement links TRBV2 to TRBJ2-5, with no clear D. This CDR3 comprises 13 residues. V shed 6 bases and J shed 3 bases, with 11 bases lying between them. Germline CDR1 is SNHLY and CDR2 is FYNNEI. Full variable domain (remainder filled in from reference TRBV2 and TRBJ2-5): EPEVTQTPSHQVTQMGQEVILRCVPISNHLYFYWYRQILGQKVEFLVSFYNNEISEKSEIFDDQFSVERPDGSNFTLKIRSTKLEDSAMYFCASSNYQEETQYFGPGTRLLVL.

The chain links TRBV13 to TRBJ2-7; D perhaps matches TRBD1 (5 bases). The CDR3 is 14 amino acids. Germline V gene data show CDR1 as PRHDT and CDR2 as FYEKMQ (reference sequence). Trimming took off 5 bases at V and 3 bases at J, with 14 bases between the two ends. CDR3 DNA sequence: TGTGCCAGCAGCGCGAGAGTAAGGGGCTACGAGCAGTACTTC. This translates into CASSARVRGYEQYF.

Ten or more counts support this clonotype. V is TRBV6-5 and J is TRBJ1-2, with D possibly being TRBD1 (5 bases). The CDR3 runs to 15 residues. Germline values: CDR1 MNHEY, CDR2 SVGAGI. Trimming shortened V by 0 bases and J by 6 bases, and 14 bases separated the two germline ends. This chain's CDR3 is CASSYSFGGQDGYTF. The CDR3 DNA sequence: TGTGCCAGCAGTTACTCATTCGGGGGTCAGGATGGCTACACCTTC.

This clonotype was detected many times. Just one base apart from a much larger clone, this may be a read error. The CDR3 protein is CASSLPGQIYEQYF. The DNA for the CDR3 is TGTGCCAGCAGTTTACCGGGACAGATCTACGAGCAGTACTTC. The chain combines TRBV12-3 or TRBV12-4 with TRBJ2-7, with 7 bases identical to TRBD1. V dropped 2 bases and J dropped 3; count of bases not matched to a gene: 4. The CDR3 runs 14 residues.

This clonotype was seen repeatedly, ten times or more. The chain has TRBV11-1 and TRBJ2-2, with TRBD1 identical over 9 bases. V lost 5 bases, J lost 3 bases, and 7 bases stayed unmatched. The CDR3 length is 16 residues. Germline CDR1 and CDR2: SGHAT and FQDESV (reference sequence). The CDR3 protein is CASSETGGRDTGELFF. In DNA form, the CDR3 reads TGTGCCAGCAGCGAAACAGGGGGCAGGGACACCGGGGAGCTGTTTTTT.

This clonotype was counted ten times or more. V is TRBV28 and J is TRBJ2-5; TRBD1 matches at 7 bases. Germline assignment: CDR1 MDHEN and CDR2 SYDVKM. V lost 9 bases to trimming and J lost 0 bases; unmatched junction nucleotides: 4. CDR3 length equals 13 residues. CDR3 in amino acids: CARAGQDQETQYF. The DNA of the CDR3 is TGTGCCAGGGCCGGACAGGACCAAGAGACCCAGTACTTC. Looking up the rest from reference TRBV28 and TRBJ2-5 gives the full variable domain: DVKVTQSSRYLVKRTGEKVFLECVQDMDHENMFWYRQDPGLGLRLIYFSYDVKMKEKGDIPEGYSVSREKKERFSLILESASTNQTSMYLCARAGQDQETQYFGPGTRLLVL.

This clonotype was counted ten times or more. The genes are TRBV11-2 and TRBJ2-5; D is unresolved. The CDR3 spans 15 residues. Trimming left V 5 bases short and J 3 bases short, with 16 bases between. CDR1 is SGHAT and CDR2 is FQNNGV in the germline V gene. The CDR3: CASSNPEFGEETQYF. CDR3 nucleotide sequence: TGTGCCAGCAGCAACCCGGAATTTGGAGAAGAGACCCAGTACTTC.

The chain is built from TRBV27 and TRBJ1-1; possibly TRBD1 for D (6 bases). Trimming stripped 4 bases from V and 1 base from J, with 13 bases between. The CDR3 contains 15 residues. Per the germline V gene, CDR1 is MNHEY and CDR2 is SMNVEV (reference sequence). CDR3 in amino acids: CASSYNRAKNTEAFF. The CDR3, as DNA: TGTGCCAGCAGTTACAACAGGGCTAAGAACACTGAAGCTTTCTTT.

The chain recombines TRBV29-1 with TRBJ1-1; D call uncertain. The CDR3 covers 13 residues. The V and J ends lost 2 bases and 3 bases respectively, with 10 bases between them. The germline gives CDR1 SQVTM, CDR2 ANQGSEA. The CDR3 DNA sequence: TGCAGCGTTGAACCCCCGGGGTACACTGAAGCTTTCTTT. It translates to CSVEPPGYTEAFF.

This clonotype occurred once. V is TRBV6-2 or TRBV6-3 and J is TRBJ1-6; TRBD1 is a possible D gene (6 bases). CDR1 MNHEY and CDR2 SVGEGT come from the germline V gene. This CDR3 comprises 19 residues. Trimming cost V 7 bases and J 9 bases, with 31 bases left between them. CDR3 loop: CASKTHSGDATGTGSPLHF. The CDR3 DNA sequence: TGTGCCAGCAAAACTCATTCAGGGGACGCAACGGGGACGGGTTCACCCCTCCACTTT.

This clonotype has a count of ten or more. The J gene is TRBJ1-1, the V gene TRBV20-1; 10 bases agree with TRBD1. This CDR3 spans 15 amino acids. The V segment lost 6 bases and the J segment 0 bases; nucleotides outside the gene matches: 7. The germline V gene has CDR1 DFQATT and CDR2 SNEGSKA (reference sequence). CDR3 in DNA: TGCAGTGCAGGACAGGGGGTTTTGTTGAACACTGAAGCTTTCTTT. Its translation: CSAGQGVLLNTEAFF.

This clonotype was recorded many times. V is TRBV12-3 or TRBV12-4 and J is TRBJ2-7; 8 positions agree with TRBD2. V shed 6 bases, J shed 7 bases, and the junction held 14 bases outside the gene matches. The CDR3 is made up of 15 amino acids. The CDR3 DNA is TGTGCCAGCAGAACCGGGGGGGCAGGGAGTGCGGAGCAGTACTTC. It encodes CASRTGGAGSAEQYF.

This chain uses TRBV28 with TRBJ2-4; 7 bases are shared with TRBD2. This CDR3 has 13 amino acids. Trimming at V came to 6 bases and at J to 4 bases, leaving 3 bases not matched to a gene. Per the germline V gene, CDR1 is MDHEN and CDR2 is SYDVKM. CDR3 DNA: TGTGCCAGCAGACTGGGGGGGAAAAACATTCAGTACTTC. Translating gives CASRLGGKNIQYF. The whole variable domain, filled in from reference TRBV28 and TRBJ2-4, reads DVKVTQSSRYLVKRTGEKVFLECVQDMDHENMFWYRQDPGLGLRLIYFSYDVKMKEKGDIPEGYSVSREKKERFSLILESASTNQTSMYLCASRLGGKNIQYFGAGTRLSVL.

This clonotype was detected only a few times. The chain combines TRBV2 with TRBJ1-1, with D possibly TRBD1 on 5 matching bases. CDR3 size: 14 residues. Germline V CDR1 and CDR2: SNHLY, FYNNEI. Trimming shortened V by 7 bases and J by 5 bases, and 17 bases separated the two germline ends. The CDR3 reads CASKGTWGETEAFF. Here the CDR3 DNA reads TGTGCCAGCAAGGGAACCTGGGGGGAAACTGAAGCTTTCTTT.

V gene TRBV12-3 or TRBV12-4 combines with J gene TRBJ2-7; D is unresolved. The CDR3 has 11 residues. The CDR3 here is CSSSHSYEQYV. In DNA, the CDR3 is TGTTCCAGCAGTCACTCCTACGAGCAGTACGTC.

The chain links TRBV28 to TRBJ1-5; TRBD1 agrees at 7 bases. V lost 5 bases, J lost 1 base, and 11 bases stayed unmatched. The CDR3 consists of 17 residues. Per the germline V gene, CDR1 is MDHEN and CDR2 is SYDVKM. CDR3 in amino acids: CASSRVTGPRSNQPQHF. Here the CDR3 DNA reads TGTGCCAGCAGTAGAGTGACAGGGCCGAGGAGCAATCAGCCCCAGCATTTT.